These 21 T cell receptor beta chains were sequenced from one sample in a study of blood T cell repertoires in COVID-19. Sequencing used immunoSEQ multiplex PCR; TCRdb keeps in-frame clones, though not all of them. The sample lists just under 40,000 clones, 70% to 90% occurring once. Sequenced sample: peripheral blood. These receptors came from a human donor in a cohort sampled during active COVID-19.

The chain has TRBV28 and TRBJ2-1, with D possibly TRBD1 on 5 matching bases. Trimming removed 4 bases at V and 6 bases at J, with 13 bases between. From germline, CDR1 is MDHEN and CDR2 SYDVKM. The CDR3 spans 14 residues. The DNA for the CDR3 is TGTGCCAGCAGTTCCCTGACAGCCACCAATGAGCAGTTCTTC. Protein product: CASSSLTATNEQFF.

This rearrangement joins TRBV5-4 to TRBJ1-2, with 8 bases identical to TRBD1. The junction had 4 bases not matched to a gene; V was cut back by 4 bases and J by 5 bases. CDR1 is SGHNT and CDR2 is YYREEE in the germline V gene (reference sequence). The CDR3 has 13 amino acids. The CDR3 nucleotides are TGTGCCAGCAGCACTTGGACAGGGTATGGCTACACCTTC. It encodes CASSTWTGYGYTF.

The chain joins TRBV7-9 to TRBJ2-2; no firm D call. The CDR3 totals 14 residues. Trimming removed 3 bases at V and 7 bases at J, with 12 bases between. Germline-derived CDR1 and CDR2 are SEHNR and FQNEAQ (reference sequence). The CDR3 loop reads CASSFSRTGGELFF. In nucleotides, the CDR3 is TGTGCCAGCAGCTTTAGTAGAACGGGCGGGGAGCTGTTTTTT.

The V gene is TRBV7-9, the J gene TRBJ2-7, with TRBD2 as a possible D gene (6 bases). Trimming cost V 4 bases and J 6 bases, with 16 bases left between them. Germline CDR1 SEHNR, CDR2 FQNEAQ (reference sequence). CDR3 length: 14 residues. For the CDR3, the DNA is TGTGCCAGCAGCTATGGAGGGACCTTCGCCGAGCAGTACTTC. This gives the protein CASSYGGTFAEQYF.

CDR3 DNA sequence: TGTGCCAGCAGCGTAGACCCGGGAAACTCCTACAATGAGCAGTTCTTC. Translated, it gives CASSVDPGNSYNEQFF. The chain uses TRBV9 and TRBJ2-1; tentatively, D is TRBD2 (5 bases). V lost 0 bases, J lost 0 bases, and 10 bases lay in between. The V gene's germline CDR1 is SGDLS and CDR2 YYNGEE. The CDR3 has 16 amino acids.

The V gene is TRBV6-6, the J gene TRBJ2-1; TRBD2 aligns across 9 bases. In germline, CDR1 is MNHNY, CDR2 SVGAGI (reference sequence). The CDR3 has 15 residues. V was clipped by 7 bases and J by 9 bases; unmatched bases: 13. The CDR3 sequence: CASKKPGTSRGEQFF. CDR3 nucleotides: TGTGCCAGCAAAAAACCCGGGACTAGCAGGGGTGAGCAGTTCTTC.

This chain joins TRBV19 and TRBJ1-5, with no clear D. This CDR3 comprises 12 residues. V gave up 7 bases and J gave up 0 bases, with 4 bases separating them. From germline, CDR1 is LNHDA and CDR2 SQIVND (reference sequence). The CDR3 loop reads CASNRSNQPQHF. The CDR3 DNA is TGTGCCAGTAATCGTAGCAATCAGCCCCAGCATTTT.

The J gene is TRBJ1-2, the V gene TRBV15; possibly TRBD1 for D (5 bases). V dropped 5 bases and J dropped 2 bases, with 15 bases sitting between them. The germline CDR1 and CDR2 sequences are LNHNV and YYDKDF (reference sequence). The CDR3 loop spans 15 amino acids. CDR3 region: CATSRSRRDNYGYTF. The DNA of the CDR3 is TGTGCCACCAGCCGGAGTCGGAGGGACAACTATGGCTACACCTTC.

The chain recombines TRBV19 with TRBJ1-5; possibly TRBD1 for D (5 bases). Germline V gene data show CDR1 as LNHDA and CDR2 as SQIVND (reference sequence). V was shortened by 3 bases and J by 2 bases, with 5 bases between the two germline ends. The CDR3 is made up of 13 amino acids. CDR3 in DNA: TGTGCCAGTAGTATCAGGGGCAATCAGCCCCAGCATTTT. This gives the protein CASSIRGNQPQHF. Based on the CDR3 plus reference TRBV19 and TRBJ1-5, the full variable domain is DGGITQSPKYLFRKEGQNVTLSCEQNLNHDAMYWYRQDPGQGLRLIYYSQIVNDFQKGDIAEGYSVSREKKESFPLTVTSAQKNPTAFYLCASSIRGNQPQHFGDGTRLSIL.

This clone was seen only once. The V gene is TRBV19, the J gene TRBJ2-1; 8 bases align to TRBD2. The germline CDR1 and CDR2 sequences are LNHDA and SQIVND (reference sequence). The trim removed 5 bases at V and 10 bases at J, leaving 13 bases unmatched. This CDR3 has 15 residues. The CDR3 bases are TGTGCCAGTAGTCCCTGGGGCAGCGGGAGAAAGGAGCAGTTCTTC. It encodes CASSPWGSGRKEQFF.

The table lists this clone with a few counts. The chain links TRBV29-1 to TRBJ2-2, with TRBD1 as a possible D gene (5 bases). Germline V gives CDR1 SQVTM, CDR2 ANQGSEA. The ends were cut back, 2 bases at V and 1 base at J, with 11 bases in the middle. The CDR3 has 15 amino acids. The CDR3 bases are TGCAGCGTTGAACCTCAGCAGGGGAACACCGGGGAGCTGTTTTTT. It codes for CSVEPQQGNTGELFF.

In this sample, this clone turned up a few times. This sequence joins TRBV4-2 and TRBJ2-7, with 12 bases identical to TRBD1. V shed 4 bases, J shed 4 bases, and the junction held 5 bases outside the gene matches. The length of the CDR3 is 15 residues. Germline-derived CDR1 and CDR2 are LGHNA and YNFKEQ. CDR3 protein: CASSPGQGAEYEQYF. For the CDR3, the DNA is TGTGCCAGCAGCCCGGGACAGGGGGCGGAATACGAGCAGTACTTC.

CDR3 residues: CASSEVMASPLHF. CDR3 nucleotide sequence: TGCGCCAGCAGTGAGGTGATGGCTTCACCCCTCCACTTT. V gene TRBV10-2 combines with J gene TRBJ1-6; D is unclear. Looked up from germline, CDR1 is WSHSY and CDR2 is SAAADI. The germline V and J ends were trimmed by 2 bases and 9 bases, with 8 bases remaining between them. The CDR3 has 13 amino acids.

The rearrangement uses TRBV4-2 and TRBJ1-4; 7 bases are a match to TRBD1. Germline V gives CDR1 LGHNA, CDR2 YNFKEQ. CDR3 length equals 16 residues. V was pared by 2 bases and J by 2 bases, with 5 bases of the junction left unmatched. The CDR3 loop is CASSQFHRGTNEKLFF. CDR3 bases: TGTGCCAGCAGCCAATTTCACAGGGGTACTAATGAAAAACTGTTTTTT.

This sequence joins TRBV5-1 and TRBJ2-1, with unresolved D. Germline CDR1 is SGHRS and CDR2 is YFSETQ. V lost 3 bases to trimming and J lost 0 bases, with 4 bases between them. The CDR3 loop spans 13 amino acids. Here the CDR3 reads CASSSVSYNEQFF. The CDR3, as DNA: TGCGCCAGCAGCTCGGTCTCCTACAATGAGCAGTTCTTC.

The chain employs TRBV19 and TRBJ1-2; the D gene is possibly TRBD1 (5 bases). The germline CDR1 and CDR2 sequences are LNHDA and SQIVND (reference sequence). Trimming removed 5 bases from V and 6 bases from J, with 10 bases in between. The CDR3 sequence is 12 residues long. CDR3 loop: CASSWAGDGYTF. In DNA form, the CDR3 reads TGTGCCAGTAGTTGGGCGGGGGATGGCTACACCTTC. The whole variable domain, remainder taken from reference TRBV19 and TRBJ1-2, is DGGITQSPKYLFRKEGQNVTLSCEQNLNHDAMYWYRQDPGQGLRLIYYSQIVNDFQKGDIAEGYSVSREKKESFPLTVTSAQKNPTAFYLCASSWAGDGYTFGSGTRLTVV.

V usage is TRBV5-8 and J usage is TRBJ1-5, with D perhaps matching TRBD1 (5 bases). Germline V lookup: CDR1 SGHTS, CDR2 YDEGEE. V was clipped by 0 bases and J by 0 bases, with 13 bases between them. The CDR3 has 17 residues. CDR3 loop: CASSLGMGGHSNQPQHF. The CDR3 DNA reads as TGTGCCAGCAGCTTGGGAATGGGCGGACATAGCAATCAGCCCCAGCATTTT.

The V gene is TRBV19, the J gene TRBJ1-2, with 7 bases identical to TRBD1. V lost 5 bases and J lost 3; bases outside the gene matches: 21. Germline CDR1 and CDR2: LNHDA and SQIVND (reference sequence). CDR3 size: 19 residues. The CDR3 bases are TGTGCCAGTAGTCCTACTACTCCGGGACAGCGAAGAAGCCACTATGGCTACACCTTC. It encodes CASSPTTPGQRRSHYGYTF.

The chain is built from TRBV7-8 and TRBJ2-7, with D possibly matching TRBD2 (5 bases). Looked up from germline, CDR1 is SGHVS and CDR2 is FQNEAQ. V was pared by 5 bases and J by 7 bases, with 15 bases between. This CDR3 contains 13 residues. CDR3 sequence: CASSARETREQYF. In nucleotides, the CDR3 is TGTGCCAGCAGCGCCCGGGAAACTAGAGAGCAGTACTTC.

V and J are TRBV2 and TRBJ1-5, with TRBD1 identical over 7 bases. This CDR3 has 14 residues. V lost 3 bases and J lost 5; bases outside the gene matches: 4. Germline V gene sequence: CDR1 SNHLY, CDR2 FYNNEI. The CDR3 region is CASSDRTGHQPQHF. CDR3 DNA sequence: TGTGCCAGCAGTGATAGGACAGGACATCAGCCCCAGCATTTT.

This clone came up many times. The rearrangement links TRBV7-3 to TRBJ2-2, with D perhaps matching TRBD2 (6 bases). Between the trimmed V and J ends, which lost 8 bases and 7 bases, there was a span of 14 bases. The CDR3 is 13 residues long. Germline-derived CDR1 and CDR2 are SGHTA and FQGTGA. CDR3 sequence reads: CASVAGLGGELFF. In nucleotides, the CDR3 is TGTGCCAGCGTTGCGGGGCTGGGCGGGGAGCTGTTTTTT.